The rows below give T cell receptor beta chains drawn from one sample of a study of blood T cell repertoires in COVID-19. Assay: immunoSEQ multiplex PCR; the TCRdb copy retains only in-frame clones and omits some. The sample lists over 200,000 clones, around nine tenths seen once, with around 0.72% in the top ten. The specimen was peripheral blood. The receptors derive from a middle-aged man with acute or convalescent COVID-19. CDR3s include the opening cysteine and the closing phenylalanine or tryptophan. D genes are given only for firm matches. Clone size is given for some rows only: seen once, a few or many times, or a class if the clone is expanded.

D gene	V gene	J gene	clone size	CDR3 protein	CDR3 DNA
TRBD1	TRBV25-1	TRBJ2-7	NA	CASSRGRGTATYEQYF	TGTGCCAGCAGTCGAGGTCGAGGGACAGCTACCTACGAGCAGTACTTC
NA	TRBV4-1	TRBJ2-7	NA	CASSQVESASYYEQYF	TGCGCCAGCAGCCAAGTCGAGAGCGCCTCCTACTACGAGCAGTACTTC
NA	TRBV6-4	TRBJ1-5	NA	CASRGARVSNQPQHF	TGTGCCAGCAGAGGGGCCAGGGTTAGCAATCAGCCCCAGCATTTT
NA	TRBV19	TRBJ2-3	NA	CASSIDPAGFSTDTQYF	TGTGCCAGTAGTATAGATCCCGCGGGGTTTAGCACAGATACGCAGTATTTT
NA	TRBV4-1	TRBJ1-3	NA	CASSQDQGYGNTIYF	TGCGCCAGCAGCCAAGATCAGGGATATGGAAACACCATATATTTT
TRBD1	TRBV3-1/TRBV3-2	TRBJ1-3	NA	CASSQEGGRVGTIYF	TGTGCCAGCAGCCAAGAAGGGGGCCGGGTCGGCACCATATATTTT
TRBD1	TRBV11-2	TRBJ2-3	NA	CASRGQGADTQYF	TGTGCCAGTAGGGGACAGGGGGCAGATACGCAGTATTTT
NA	TRBV28	TRBJ1-5	NA	CASTETGGNQPQHF	TGTGCCAGCACCGAGACGGGGGGCAATCAGCCCCAGCATTTT
NA	TRBV7-2	TRBJ1-6	NA	CASSLGFGGSSPLHF	TGTGCCAGCAGCTTAGGGTTCGGGGGGAGTTCACCCCTCCACTTT
TRBD1	TRBV5-1	TRBJ1-1	NA	CASSSDRVGRGTEAFF	TGCGCCAGCAGCTCGGACAGGGTGGGGAGGGGCACTGAAGCTTTCTTT
TRBD1	TRBV11-2	TRBJ2-7	NA	CASSLGPGQVEQYF	TGTGCCAGCAGCTTAGGTCCGGGACAGGTCGAGCAGTACTTC
NA	TRBV27	TRBJ2-7	NA	CASSLSGNRYEQYF	TGTGCCAGCAGTTTATCCGGGAACCGCTACGAGCAGTACTTC
TRBD2	TRBV18	TRBJ2-3	NA	CASSITGTSGGAGTDTQYF	TGTGCCAGCTCAATCACCGGGACTAGCGGGGGGGCCGGCACAGATACGCAGTATTTT
TRBD1	TRBV14	TRBJ2-1	NA	CASSQDSLPGQGSNEQFF	TGTGCCAGCAGCCAAGATTCCTTGCCGGGACAGGGATCGAATGAGCAGTTCTTC
NA	TRBV11-2	TRBJ1-5	NA	CASSPVGAQPQHF	TGTGCCAGCAGCCCTGTAGGGGCTCAGCCCCAGCATTTT
TRBD1	TRBV13	TRBJ2-2	NA	CASSFRGPAGGAVVTGELFF	TGTGCCAGCAGCTTTAGAGGTCCGGCAGGGGGCGCCGTGGTGACCGGGGAGCTGTTTTTT
NA	TRBV14	TRBJ1-3	NA	CASSQVPGGADSGNTIYF	TGTGCCAGCAGCCAAGTACCCGGAGGGGCCGACTCTGGAAACACCATATATTTT
TRBD2	TRBV4-1	TRBJ2-5	NA	CASSQPLADRETQYF	TGCGCCAGCAGCCAACCACTAGCGGACCGAGAGACCCAGTACTTC
TRBD2	TRBV3-1/TRBV3-2	TRBJ2-7	NA	CASSDETSGRGYEQYF	TGTGCCAGCAGCGATGAGACTAGCGGGAGGGGCTACGAGCAGTACTTC
NA	TRBV7-2	TRBJ2-3	once	CASSLVAGRTDTQYF	TGTGCCAGCAGCTTAGTTGCGGGGCGAACAGATACGCAGTATTTT
NA	TRBV28	TRBJ2-2	NA	CASSFFGRGTGELFF	TGTGCCAGCAGTTTTTTTGGCCGGGGCACCGGGGAGCTGTTTTTT
NA	TRBV5-1	TRBJ1-4	once	CASSSDPSGEKLFF	TGCGCCAGCAGCTCGGACCCAAGCGGGGAAAAACTGTTTTTT
NA	TRBV4-1	TRBJ2-1	NA	CASSQDRSGNEQFF	TGCGCCAGCAGCCAAGATCGGTCCGGGAATGAGCAGTTCTTC
TRBD1	TRBV7-3	TRBJ2-6	NA	CASSAGDRAGANVLTF	TGTGCCAGCAGCGCCGGGGACAGGGCTGGGGCCAACGTCCTGACTTTC
TRBD1	TRBV18	TRBJ2-3	NA	CASSQSIGGADTQYF	TGTGCCAGCTCACAATCTATAGGGGGCGCAGATACGCAGTATTTT
NA	TRBV5-1	TRBJ2-2	NA	CASSFMGEGTGELFF	TGCGCCAGCAGCTTCATGGGAGAGGGCACCGGGGAGCTGTTTTTT
NA	TRBV6-5	TRBJ1-4	NA	CATSRPAGGNEKLFF	TGTGCCACCAGTCGGCCAGCCGGGGGAAATGAAAAACTGTTTTTT
TRBD1	TRBV3-1/TRBV3-2	TRBJ2-2	NA	CASSQGTGAGELFF	TGTGCCAGCAGCCAAGGGACAGGAGCCGGGGAGCTGTTTTTT
NA	TRBV19	TRBJ1-5	NA	CASGARASNQPQHF	TGTGCCAGTGGGGCCCGGGCTAGCAATCAGCCCCAGCATTTT
NA	TRBV25-1	TRBJ1-1	once	CASSGRGGGLTNTEAFF	TGTGCCAGCAGTGGTAGGGGGGGAGGGCTGACGAACACTGAAGCTTTCTTT
TRBD2	TRBV5-1	TRBJ2-1	NA	CASGSGGFSYNEQFF	TGCGCCAGCGGAAGCGGGGGCTTCTCCTACAATGAGCAGTTCTTC
NA	TRBV5-1	TRBJ1-1	NA	CASSKEPGDWVTEAFF	TGCGCCAGCAGCAAAGAACCAGGGGATTGGGTCACTGAAGCTTTCTTT
NA	TRBV11-2	TRBJ1-6	NA	CASSLAVGADNSPLHF	TGTGCCAGCAGCTTAGCCGTAGGAGCAGATAATTCACCCCTCCACTTT
NA	TRBV7-8	TRBJ2-2	once	CASTEAEFANTGELFF	TGTGCCAGCACCGAAGCGGAGTTCGCGAACACCGGGGAGCTGTTTTTT
NA	TRBV25-1	TRBJ2-3	NA	CASSDTGHADTQYF	TGTGCCAGCAGTGATACAGGTCACGCAGATACGCAGTATTTT
NA	TRBV5-1	TRBJ2-3	once	CASSLQVGTQYF	TGCGCCAGCAGCTTACAGGTGGGCACGCAGTATTTT
NA	TRBV5-4	TRBJ2-2	NA	CASSLAEKADTGELFF	TGTGCCAGCAGCTTGGCCGAGAAAGCCGACACCGGGGAGCTGTTTTTT
NA	TRBV10-3	TRBJ2-3	NA	CAIKWAGQSTDTQYF	TGTGCCATCAAATGGGCGGGACAGTCCACAGATACGCAGTATTTT
NA	TRBV6-6	TRBJ2-1	NA	CASKSGLGSEQFF	TGTGCCAGCAAATCCGGTCTTGGGAGTGAGCAGTTCTTC
NA	TRBV4-1	TRBJ1-2	NA	CASSQVGGSDYGYTF	TGCGCCAGCAGCCAAGTTGGGGGGTCCGACTATGGCTACACCTTC
TRBD1	TRBV5-5	TRBJ1-5	NA	CASSLRDRGHQPQHF	TGTGCCAGCAGCTTACGGGACAGGGGTCATCAGCCCCAGCATTTT
TRBD1	TRBV11-2	TRBJ1-4	NA	CASSRDRRLSNEKLFF	TGTGCCAGCAGCCGGGACAGGAGGCTTTCTAATGAAAAACTGTTTTTT
TRBD1	TRBV7-9	TRBJ2-1	NA	CASSPSRDRVKNEQFF	TGTGCCAGCAGCCCGTCCCGGGACAGGGTAAAGAATGAGCAGTTCTTC
TRBD1	TRBV3-1/TRBV3-2	TRBJ1-1	NA	CASSPGTATEAFF	TGTGCCAGCAGCCCCGGGACAGCCACTGAAGCTTTCTTT
NA	TRBV30	TRBJ1-5	NA	CAWSVLGQGRGNQPQHF	TGTGCCTGGAGTGTACTTGGGCAGGGGAGAGGCAATCAGCCCCAGCATTTT
TRBD2	TRBV7-2	TRBJ2-7	NA	CASSSPGLAEYEQYF	TGTGCCAGCAGTTCGCCGGGACTAGCAGAATACGAGCAGTACTTC
NA	TRBV18	TRBJ2-5	once	CASSPAEETQYF	TGTGCCAGCTCACCTGCAGAAGAGACCCAGTACTTC
NA	TRBV12-3/TRBV12-4	TRBJ1-5	NA	CASSLSFLEPQHF	TGTGCCAGCAGTTTGAGCTTCCTGGAGCCCCAGCATTTT
NA	TRBV9	TRBJ2-3	NA	CASSAEIADTQYF	TGTGCCAGCAGCGCGGAGATAGCAGATACGCAGTATTTT
TRBD1	TRBV19	TRBJ1-5	NA	CASTLGQGLNQPQHF	TGTGCCAGTACCTTGGGACAGGGGTTGAATCAGCCCCAGCATTTT
TRBD1	TRBV28	TRBJ2-3	NA	CASSLLGQGRIDTQYF	TGTGCCAGCAGTTTACTCGGACAGGGGAGGATAGATACGCAGTATTTT
TRBD1	TRBV5-4	TRBJ1-4	NA	CASSTGQGANEKLFF	TGTGCCAGCAGTACGGGACAGGGGGCGAATGAAAAACTGTTTTTT
NA	TRBV24-1	TRBJ2-7	NA	CATDKSAGEQYF	TGTGCCACCGACAAAAGTGCAGGCGAGCAGTACTTC
NA	TRBV20-1	TRBJ2-7	NA	CSASGIAEQYF	TGCAGTGCTAGCGGGATCGCCGAGCAGTACTTC
NA	TRBV9	TRBJ2-1	NA	CASSVDPVPVDNEQFF	TGTGCCAGCAGCGTAGACCCGGTTCCGGTGGACAATGAGCAGTTCTTC
NA	TRBV5-1	TRBJ2-2	NA	CASSPSPGELFF	TGCGCCAGCAGCCCATCCCCCGGGGAGCTGTTTTTT
TRBD1	TRBV5-1	TRBJ1-3	NA	CASSLGQGGSDAGNTIYF	TGCGCCAGCAGCTTAGGACAGGGTGGATCGGATGCTGGAAACACCATATATTTT
TRBD1	TRBV5-4	TRBJ1-2	NA	CASSIQGALGYTF	TGTGCCAGCAGCATACAGGGGGCACTTGGCTACACCTTC
TRBD2	TRBV9	TRBJ2-7	few	CASSPHRLAGGGEQYF	TGTGCCAGCAGCCCCCACCGACTAGCGGGGGGCGGCGAGCAGTACTTC
TRBD1	TRBV2	TRBJ2-7	NA	CASSEQGESYEQYF	TGTGCCAGCAGTGAACAGGGGGAGTCCTACGAGCAGTACTTC